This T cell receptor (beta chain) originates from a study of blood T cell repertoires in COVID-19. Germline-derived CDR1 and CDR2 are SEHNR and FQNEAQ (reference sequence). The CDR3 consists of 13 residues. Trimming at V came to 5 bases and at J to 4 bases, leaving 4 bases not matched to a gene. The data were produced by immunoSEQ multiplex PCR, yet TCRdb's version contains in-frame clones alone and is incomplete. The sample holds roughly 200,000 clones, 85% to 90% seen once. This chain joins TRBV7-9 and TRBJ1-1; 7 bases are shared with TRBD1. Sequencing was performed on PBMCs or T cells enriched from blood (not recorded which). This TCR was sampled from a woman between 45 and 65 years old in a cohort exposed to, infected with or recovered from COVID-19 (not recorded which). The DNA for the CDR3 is TGTGCCAGCAGCCGACAGGGTGGCACTGAAGCTTTCTTT. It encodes CASSRQGGTEAFF. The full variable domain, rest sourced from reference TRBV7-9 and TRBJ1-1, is DTGVSQNPRHKITKRGQNVTFRCDPISEHNRLYWYRQTLGQGPEFLTYFQNEAQLEKSRLLSDRFSAERPKGSFSTLEIQRTEQGDSAMYLCASSRQGGTEAFFGQGTRLTVV.